This TCR beta chain stems from a study of OX40 agonist ivuxolimab in advanced cancers. Study overall: Dose-escalation subjects each had hepatocellular carcinoma, melanoma, renal cell or head and neck cancer. The study, taken as a whole, reports: On average, CD8+ T cells had more expanded clones than CD4+. Expanded peripheral T cells had an undetermined antigen specificity.

Excluded were patients having autoimmune disease history or systemic immunosuppression. Remarks on this clone: Its matching antigen is unknown.

Generated by immunoSEQ multiplex PCR, the TCRdb table keeps only in-frame clones and is missing some. The data show more than 80,000 clones, roughly 89% seen once. Germline V gene sequence: CDR1 SGHTA, CDR2 FQGNSA. The CDR3 length is 19 residues. J gave up 1 base and V 5 bases, and 12 bases lay outside the gene matches. The sample was CD4+ or CD8+ T cells sorted from blood, taken in a trial of the OX40 agonist ivuxolimab. The rearrangement uses TRBV7-2 and TRBJ1-5; TRBD1 matches 12 bases. This receptor was taken from an adult with an advanced solid tumor such as melanoma, head and neck, liver or kidney cancer. The CDR3 DNA sequence: TGTGCCAGCAGCCCGAGAACGGGACAGGGGGCGGGGAGCAATCAGCCCCAGCATTTT. It yields the protein CASSPRTGQGAGSNQPQHF.